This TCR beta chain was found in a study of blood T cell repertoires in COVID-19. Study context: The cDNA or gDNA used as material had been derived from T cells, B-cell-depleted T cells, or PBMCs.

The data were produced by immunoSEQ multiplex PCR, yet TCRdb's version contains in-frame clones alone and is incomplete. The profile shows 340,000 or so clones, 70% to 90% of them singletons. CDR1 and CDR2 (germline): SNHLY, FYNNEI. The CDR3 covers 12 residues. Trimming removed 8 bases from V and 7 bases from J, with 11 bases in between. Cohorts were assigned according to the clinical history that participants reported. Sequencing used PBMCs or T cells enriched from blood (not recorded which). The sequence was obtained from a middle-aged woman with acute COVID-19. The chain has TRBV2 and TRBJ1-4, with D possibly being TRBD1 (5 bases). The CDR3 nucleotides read TGTGCCAGCGAAGGGGCTGGTGAAAAACTGTTTTTT. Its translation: CASEGAGEKLFF.